These 22 T cell receptor beta chains were all obtained from the same sample, sequenced in a study of shared clonotypes between healthy human individuals. Produced via immunoSEQ multiplex PCR; TCRdb's table is partial and in-frame only. The table shows roughly 2.5 million clones, with approximately 94% occurring only once. The sample taken for sequencing was naive CD4+ T cells sorted from blood. This sample's subset: CD45RA+ positively selected. The receptors derive from a man between 18 and 35 years old in good health.

The chain has TRBV28 and TRBJ1-6; tentatively, D is TRBD1 (5 bases). This CDR3 spans 15 amino acids. V lost 6 bases and J lost 5, with 14 bases in between. Germline V lookup: CDR1 MDHEN, CDR2 SYDVKM. CDR3 DNA: TGTGCCAGCAGGGCCGGGACGGGAAATAATTCACCCCTCCACTTT. Translated: CASRAGTGNNSPLHF.

The chain employs TRBV27 and TRBJ1-4; D perhaps matches TRBD1 (5 bases). Germline CDR1 and CDR2: MNHEY and SMNVEV (reference sequence). Deletions cut 6 bases from V and 8 bases from J, with 13 bases between. The CDR3 sequence is 13 residues long. The CDR3 protein is CASRPGRGEKLFF. CDR3 nucleotides: TGTGCCAGCAGACCGGGACGGGGGGAAAAACTGTTTTTT.

The chain links TRBV10-3 to TRBJ1-1; TRBD1 matches 8 bases. The V segment lost 4 bases and the J segment 2 bases; nucleotides outside the gene matches: 9. In germline, CDR1 is ENHRY, CDR2 SYGVKD. The CDR3 covers 16 residues. CDR3 sequence reads: CAISGYSTGVNTEAFF. The CDR3 DNA sequence: TGTGCCATCAGTGGATACTCGACAGGGGTTAACACTGAAGCTTTCTTT.

The count of this clone is one. The sample has other DNA sequences that encode this CDR3 too. This chain links TRBV7-9 with TRBJ2-7, with 7 bases identical to TRBD2. CDR1 is SEHNR, CDR2 FQNEAQ, per germline (reference sequence). This CDR3 region has 13 residues. The V segment lost 5 bases and the J segment 1 base; nucleotides outside the gene matches: 2. In nucleotides, the CDR3 is TGTGCCAGCAGCCCCGGGGGGTCCTACGAGCAGTACTTC. Translating gives CASSPGGSYEQYF.

The genes are TRBV6-1 and TRBJ1-2; maybe TRBD1 (6 bases). Trimming removed 5 bases at V and 4 bases at J, with 8 bases between. Germline V gene data show CDR1 as MNHNS and CDR2 as SASEGT. This CDR3 has 12 amino acids. The CDR3 DNA follows: TGTGCCAGCAGTTCAGGGGTCTATGGCTACACCTTC. Translating it yields CASSSGVYGYTF.

As to this clone: The CDR3 end shows no conserved phenylalanine or tryptophan, and so a read error is likely. It is unclear where the CDR3 begins or ends on the DNA, so no DNA is shown, and the CDR3 is as TCRdb lists it. The chain uses TRBV7-7 and TRBJ2-7; TRBD1, the table's D call, lacks a check against the DNA. Ends included, the CDR3 has 12 residues. Germline-derived CDR1 and CDR2 are SSHAT and FNYEAQ (reference sequence). CDR3 residues: CASSLLLGGTGI.

Here the CDR3 DNA reads TGTGCCAGCTGGACTAGAGGGGATACGCAGTATTTT. Its translation is CASWTRGDTQYF. The chain carries TRBV6-5 and TRBJ2-3; 7 bases match TRBD2. Germline CDR1 reads MNHEY; CDR2 reads SVGAGI. This CDR3 region has 12 residues. V dropped 8 bases and J dropped 6; count of bases not matched to a gene: 5.

The chain has TRBV11-3 and TRBJ2-3; D possibly corresponds to TRBD2 (5 bases). CDR3 length: 14 amino acids. Germline CDR1 reads SGHNT; CDR2 reads YENEEA. Trimming took 4 bases from V and 2 from J, leaving 10 bases between them. This CDR3 reads CASSSAGHTDTQYF. In nucleotides, the CDR3 is TGTGCCAGCAGCTCCGCGGGCCACACAGATACGCAGTATTTT.

The V call is TRBV2, the J call TRBJ2-2; D tentatively fits TRBD1 or TRBD2 (5 bases each). The CDR3 runs 14 residues. V shed 6 bases and J shed 1 base, with 9 bases lying between them. Germline CDR1 and CDR2: SNHLY and FYNNEI. The CDR3: CASRGDGNTGELFF. In DNA, the CDR3 is TGTGCCAGCAGGGGGGATGGGAACACCGGGGAGCTGTTTTTT.

This chain links TRBV5-1 with TRBJ1-2; TRBD1 matches at 7 bases. With 0 bases clipped from V and 8 bases from J, the junction kept 7 bases outside the gene matches. Per germline, CDR1 SGHRS and CDR2 YFSETQ. The CDR3 extends over 14 amino acids. This chain's CDR3 is CASSLAGTEMGYTF. CDR3 DNA: TGCGCCAGCAGCTTGGCCGGGACAGAGATGGGCTACACCTTC. Variable domain in full (rest from reference TRBV5-1 and TRBJ1-2): KAGVTQTPRYLIKTRGQQVTLSCSPISGHRSVSWYQQTPGQGLQFLFEYFSETQRNKGNFPGRFSGRQFSNSRSEMNVSTLELGDSALYLCASSLAGTEMGYTFGSGTRLTVV.

V gene TRBV10-2 combines with J gene TRBJ1-4; the D is unclear. Germline assignment: CDR1 WSHSY and CDR2 SAAADI. This CDR3 comprises 13 residues. With 4 bases removed from V and 5 bases from J, the gap between germline ends came to 8 bases. The CDR3 loop is CASSGGQNEKLFF. CDR3 DNA sequence: TGCGCCAGCAGTGGAGGCCAGAATGAAAAACTGTTTTTT.

This chain links TRBV29-1 with TRBJ1-1; a possible D gene is TRBD1 (6 bases). With 8 bases removed from V and 0 bases from J, the gap between germline ends came to 19 bases. Per germline, CDR1 SQVTM and CDR2 ANQGSEA. CDR3 length: 15 residues. CDR3 nucleotides: TGCAGCATCTACCGACGGACAGCCCTGAACACTGAAGCTTTCTTT. This sequence encodes CSIYRRTALNTEAFF.

The chain has TRBV30 and TRBJ2-7, with D hard to call. The length of the CDR3 is 14 residues. V shed 2 bases and J shed 6 bases, with 17 bases lying between them. Per the germline V gene, CDR1 is GTSNPN and CDR2 is SVGIG (reference sequence). This CDR3 reads CAWSLGTRSSEQYF. CDR3 DNA sequence: TGTGCCTGGAGTTTGGGCACAAGGAGCTCCGAGCAGTACTTC.

The chain combines TRBV11-2 with TRBJ1-4, with D unclear. CDR1 and CDR2 (germline): SGHAT, FQNNGV. Trimming cost V 6 bases and J 7 bases, with 9 bases left between them. This CDR3 spans 12 amino acids. CDR3 residues: CASRTKSEKLFF. The CDR3 DNA is TGTGCCAGCAGGACAAAAAGTGAAAAACTGTTTTTT. The full variable domain, completed using reference TRBV11-2 and TRBJ1-4, is EAGVAQSPRYKIIEKRQSVAFWCNPISGHATLYWYQQILGQGPKLLIQFQNNGVVDDSQLPKDRFSAERLKGVDSTLKIQPAKLEDSAVYLCASRTKSEKLFFGSGTQLSVL.

The J gene is TRBJ1-5, the V gene TRBV30, with TRBD1 identical over 11 bases. The CDR3 loop spans 14 amino acids. The V gene's germline CDR1 is GTSNPN and CDR2 SVGIG (reference sequence). With 5 bases clipped from V and 4 bases from J, the junction kept 4 bases outside the gene matches. The CDR3 nucleotides are TGTGCCTGGGAGGACAGGGGGCGGAATCAGCCCCAGCATTTT. Protein sequence: CAWEDRGRNQPQHF.

The rearrangement uses TRBV7-2 and TRBJ2-7, with D possibly TRBD2 on 6 matching bases. The germline V gene encodes CDR1 SGHTA and CDR2 FQGNSA. Trimming took 2 bases from V and 1 from J, leaving 18 bases between them. The CDR3 covers 17 residues. CDR3 amino acids: CASSLHPRAGQSYEQYF. The CDR3 DNA is TGTGCCAGCAGCTTACATCCCAGGGCGGGGCAGTCCTACGAGCAGTACTTC.

The gene calls are TRBV2 and TRBJ2-3; weak D call: TRBD2 (5 bases). Trimming shortened V by 7 bases and J by 0 bases, and 17 bases separated the two germline ends. Germline lookup yields CDR1 SNHLY and CDR2 FYNNEI. The CDR3 runs to 16 residues. The DNA of the CDR3 is TGTGCCAGCACGCCCCGCGGGCGGCTTAGCACAGATACGCAGTATTTT. Protein sequence: CASTPRGRLSTDTQYF.

The V and J genes are TRBV6-1 and TRBJ1-1; D is ambiguous. Trimming removed 8 bases from V and 2 bases from J, with 15 bases in between. The CDR3 loop spans 14 amino acids. CDR1 is MNHNS and CDR2 is SASEGT in the germline V gene. CDR3 sequence (DNA): TGTGCCAGCCATTTGCATAGCGCCAACACTGAAGCTTTCTTT. Encoded protein: CASHLHSANTEAFF.

The J gene is TRBJ1-5, the V gene TRBV7-8; 10 bases match TRBD1. V shed 3 bases and J 3 bases; nucleotides not matched to a gene: 2. Germline V gives CDR1 SGHVS, CDR2 FQNEAQ. This CDR3 comprises 15 residues. CDR3 DNA sequence: TGTGCCAGCAGCTTTGGGACAGGGGACAATCAGCCCCAGCATTTT. Translated: CASSFGTGDNQPQHF. Complete variable domain (other parts from reference TRBV7-8 and TRBJ1-5): GAGVSQSPRYKVAKRGQDVALRCDPISGHVSLFWYQQALGQGPEFLTYFQNEAQLDKSGLPSDRFFAERPEGSVSTLKIQRTQQEDSAVYLCASSFGTGDNQPQHFGDGTRLSIL.

This chain joins TRBV19 and TRBJ2-7, with TRBD1 identical over 7 bases. CDR3 length: 14 amino acids. V lost 5 bases and J lost 3; bases outside the gene matches: 7. CDR1 is LNHDA and CDR2 is SQIVND in the germline V gene (reference sequence). As DNA, the CDR3 is TGTGCCAGTAGTCCGACAGGGTCACACTACGAGCAGTACTTC. It translates to CASSPTGSHYEQYF. Variable domain in full (rest from reference TRBV19 and TRBJ2-7): DGGITQSPKYLFRKEGQNVTLSCEQNLNHDAMYWYRQDPGQGLRLIYYSQIVNDFQKGDIAEGYSVSREKKESFPLTVTSAQKNPTAFYLCASSPTGSHYEQYFGPGTRLTVT.

The CDR3 sequence: CASSPRTGLSAEAFF. The DNA for the CDR3 is TGTGCCAGCTCACCGAGGACAGGGTTATCGGCTGAAGCTTTCTTT. The chain is built from TRBV18 and TRBJ1-1; 8 positions agree with TRBD1. This CDR3 is 15 amino acids long. Looked up from germline, CDR1 is KGHSH and CDR2 is LQKENI. Trimming at V came to 3 bases and at J to 6 bases, leaving 9 bases not matched to a gene.

The rearrangement uses TRBV10-3 and TRBJ2-7; possibly TRBD2 for D (5 bases). Germline assignment: CDR1 ENHRY and CDR2 SYGVKD. V shed 6 bases and J shed 2 bases, with 14 bases lying between them. The CDR3 contains 14 residues. CDR3 loop: CAISPGLLTYEQYF. DNA of the CDR3: TGTGCCATCAGCCCCGGACTGCTAACCTACGAGCAGTACTTC.